The rows below give T cell receptor beta chains drawn from one sample of a study of OX40 agonist ivuxolimab in advanced cancers. TCRdb's copy holds only in-frame clones and misses some; the assay was immunoSEQ multiplex PCR. Among about 64,000 clones listed, roughly 85% were seen once. The starting material was CD4+ or CD8+ T cells sorted from blood, obtained in a trial of the OX40 agonist ivuxolimab. The origin of the receptors is an adult with an advanced solid tumor such as melanoma, head and neck, liver or kidney cancer. The CDR3 runs from the conserved cysteine through the conserved F or W. A D gene is named only where the DNA matches it firmly. Clone sizes are given selectively: once, few, many, or a class where the clone is expanded.

>TRBV6-4|NA|TRBJ2-3|NA
TGTGCCAGCAGTGACTCGATTACAGATACGCAGTATTTT
CASSDSITDTQYF
>TRBV19|NA|TRBJ2-2|NA
TGTGCCAGTAGTATTTATTCCAGTTTTCACAGGGAGCTGTTTTTT
CASSIYSSFHRELFF
>TRBV4-3|NA|TRBJ2-7|NA
TGCGCCAGCAGCCCGTCCAGGGGTTACGAGCAGTACTTC
CASSPSRGYEQYF
>TRBV30|NA|TRBJ2-3|TRBD2
TGTGCCTGGAGTGTATTGCTAGCGGGAGGGAGCACAGATACGCAGTATTTT
CAWSVLLAGGSTDTQYF
>TRBV18|NA|TRBJ1-4|NA
TGTGCCAGCTCACCCCAGGGAGCTAATGAAAAACTGTTTTTT
CASSPQGANEKLFF
>TRBV7-7|NA|TRBJ2-3|NA
TGTGCCAGCAGCTTCGGGTCGGGGGGCACAGATACGCAGTATTTT
CASSFGSGGTDTQYF
>TRBV30|NA|TRBJ1-2|TRBD1
TGTGCCTGGAGTGTGAACAGGGGGCGAACTAACTATGGCTACACCTTC
CAWSVNRGRTNYGYTF
>TRBV5-4|NA|TRBJ2-5|TRBD1
TGTGCCAGCAGCTTCCGACAGGGGCTGGAGACCCAGTACTTC
CASSFRQGLETQYF
>TRBV18|NA|TRBJ2-1|NA
TGTGCCAGCTCACCAGAGGATGAGCAGTTCTTC
CASSPEDEQFF
>TRBV5-1|few|TRBJ2-7|NA
TGCGCCAGCAGTGGGAACTACGAGCAGTACTTC
CASSGNYEQYF
>TRBV28|NA|TRBJ1-3|TRBD1
TGTGCCAGCATCCTACAGGGGGGTGGAAACACCATATATTTT
CASILQGGGNTIYF
>TRBV5-4|NA|TRBJ1-2|NA
TGTGCCAGCAGCTTGGCAGGGGACCTAAACTATGGCTACACCTTC
CASSLAGDLNYGYTF
>TRBV7-9|NA|TRBJ2-5|NA
TGTGCCAGCAGCTTAGGAGGGGGGCAAGAGACCCAGTACTTC
CASSLGGGQETQYF
>TRBV15|NA|TRBJ1-1|NA
TGTGCCACCAGCAGGGACGGACTGAACACTGAAGCTTTCTTT
CATSRDGLNTEAFF
>TRBV30|few|TRBJ2-2|NA
TGTGCCTGGAACCCATCGTCCGGGACTCTCAGAAGGGGGGAGCTGTTTTTT
CAWNPSSGTLRRGELFF
>TRBV5-5|NA|TRBJ1-4|TRBD1
TGTGCCAGCAGCTTCCGACAGGGAAATAATGAAAAACTGTTTTTT
CASSFRQGNNEKLFF
>TRBV2|NA|TRBJ2-7|NA
TGTGCCAGCAATCCCCTTTATGAAGGAGAGCAGTACTTC
CASNPLYEGEQYF
>TRBV7-9|NA|TRBJ1-2|NA
TGTGCCAGCACCCTCGACCAGGGGGGCTACACCTTC
CASTLDQGGYTF
>TRBV19|NA|TRBJ2-5|NA
TGTGCCAGTAATTACAGGGAGGGGGAGACCCAGTACTTC
CASNYREGETQYF
>TRBV4-1|NA|TRBJ1-3|NA
TGCGCCAGCAGCCCCACAGGAAACACCATATATTTT
CASSPTGNTIYF
>TRBV19|NA|TRBJ2-1|NA
TGTGCCAGTAGGAGACATTCAGGCAATGAGCAGTTCTTC
CASRRHSGNEQFF
>TRBV11-2|NA|TRBJ1-1|NA
TGTGCCAGCAGCTCACAGGTGAACACTGAAGCTTTCTTT
CASSSQVNTEAFF
>TRBV7-2|NA|TRBJ2-5|NA
TGTGCCAGCAGCTTACGCCGGCAGGGGCTACGGGAGACCCAGTACTTC
CASSLRRQGLRETQYF
>TRBV18|NA|TRBJ2-1|NA
TGTGCCAGCTCACAGGGTGGGGGCAATGAGCAGTTCTTC
CASSQGGGNEQFF
>TRBV6-1|few|TRBJ2-5|NA
TGTGCCAGCAGTGAACCCGGGACACCCGGGGGGACCCAGTACTTC
CASSEPGTPGGTQYF
>TRBV7-9|NA|TRBJ2-5|NA
TGTGCCAGTACCCCGAAGGGGGGATACCAAGAGACCCAGTACTTC
CASTPKGGYQETQYF
>TRBV5-1|NA|TRBJ2-5|TRBD2
TGCGCCACCTCGTACAGCGGGAGGGCCTGGTCAGAGGCCCAGTACTTC
CATSYSGRAWSEAQYF
>TRBV6-5|NA|TRBJ2-7|NA
TGTGCCAGCAGCTCCAGGGGAGTATGGGCCTACGAGCAGTACTTC
CASSSRGVWAYEQYF
>TRBV2|NA|TRBJ2-7|NA
TGTGCCAGCAGTGAGCCGCGGAGCTCCTACGAGCAGTACTTC
CASSEPRSSYEQYF
>TRBV18|once|TRBJ1-4|NA
TGTGCCAGCTCACCCGGGACGGGAGGGGCGATGGAACTGTTTTTT
CASSPGTGGAMELFF
>TRBV10-1|NA|TRBJ1-6|TRBD1
TGCGCCAGCAGTTCGACAGGGGGTTCACCCCTCCACTTT
CASSSTGGSPLHF
>TRBV28|NA|TRBJ2-3|TRBD1
TGTGCCAGCAGTACACGGGACAGGAACACAGATACGCAGTATTTT
CASSTRDRNTDTQYF
>TRBV5-8|NA|TRBJ2-3|NA
TGTGCCAGCAGCCTCGGTCCTAGCACAGATACGCAGTATTTT
CASSLGPSTDTQYF
>TRBV27|NA|TRBJ1-1|NA
TGTGCCAGCAGTCCCAGACAGGTTCAAGGCACTGAAGCTTTCTTT
CASSPRQVQGTEAFF
>TRBV5-8|NA|TRBJ2-7|NA
TGTGCCAGCAGCTACGAGCCTAGCTGGGGCGAGCAGTACTTC
CASSYEPSWGEQYF
>TRBV2|NA|TRBJ1-1|NA
TGTGCCAGCAGTGAGCGCGCCAGGGGGAACACTGAAGCTTTCTTT
CASSERARGNTEAFF
>TRBV9|NA|TRBJ1-1|TRBD1
TGTGCCAGCAGCGCCTTTCCGGGACAGGAAGCTTTCTTT
CASSAFPGQEAFF
>TRBV5-1|NA|TRBJ2-5|TRBD2
TGCGCCAGCAGCTTAGGCAGCGGGGCCTTTCACGGAGAGACCCAGTACTTC
CASSLGSGAFHGETQYF
>TRBV5-1|NA|TRBJ2-7|NA
TGCGCCAGCAGCTTGCGGACAGCCGCCTACGAGCAGTACTTC
CASSLRTAAYEQYF
>TRBV7-3|NA|TRBJ2-1|TRBD1
TGTGCCAGCAGCTTATCGGGACAGGGCCTCTACAATGAGCAGTTCTTC
CASSLSGQGLYNEQFF
>TRBV28|NA|TRBJ1-2|NA
TGTGCCAGCAGTCCCCGGAGGGGAGCCAGCTATGGCTACACCTTC
CASSPRRGASYGYTF
>TRBV19|NA|TRBJ1-6|NA
TGTGCCAGTAGTATAGATCCCAGGGGTGCTTATAATTCACCCCTCCACTTT
CASSIDPRGAYNSPLHF
>TRBV5-1|NA|TRBJ2-1|TRBD2
TGCGCCAGCAGCTCAAGACTAGCGGGAGGGCCGGGGCAGTTCTTC
CASSSRLAGGPGQFF
>TRBV28|NA|TRBJ2-2|TRBD1
TGTGCCAGCAGGCGGGGACAGGTTGGCACCGGGGAGCTGTTTTTT
CASRRGQVGTGELFF
>TRBV2|NA|TRBJ2-3|TRBD2
TGTGCCAGCAGTGAAAGCGGGAGGGACACAGATACGCAGTATTTT
CASSESGRDTDTQYF
>TRBV7-2|NA|TRBJ1-1|NA
TGTGCCAGCAGCTTAGGCAGGGTAACTGAAGCTTTCTTT
CASSLGRVTEAFF
>TRBV6-4|NA|TRBJ2-1|TRBD2
TGTGCCAGCAGTTCCGAGGGCGGGAGGGCCACAGGTGAGCAGTTCTTC
CASSSEGGRATGEQFF
>TRBV28|NA|TRBJ1-2|NA
TGTGCCAGCAGTTTAATGGCGCCAGGCCCCGCTCGCGGCTACACCTTC
CASSLMAPGPARGYTF
>TRBV2|NA|TRBJ2-7|NA
TGTGCCAGCAGTGAACAGGGCTACGAGCAGTACTTC
CASSEQGYEQYF
>TRBV7-9|NA|TRBJ2-1|TRBD1
TGTGCCAGCAGCTTAGCTAGGGGGCGGTATGAGCAGTTCTTC
CASSLARGRYEQFF
>TRBV5-6|NA|TRBJ2-1|TRBD2
TGTGCCAGCACCCGTTACACCGGGACTAGCGTCTACAATGAGCAGTTCTTC
CASTRYTGTSVYNEQFF
>TRBV18|NA|TRBJ2-7|NA
TGTGCCAGCTCCCAGGCCGCGGAATCGGGGCAGTACTTC
CASSQAAESGQYF
>TRBV7-3|NA|TRBJ2-2|NA
TGTGCCAGCAGCCCCGGGGGAGGGGAGCTGTTTTTT
CASSPGGGELFF